The 24 T cell receptor beta chains below all came from one sample that was sequenced in a study of shared clonotypes between healthy human individuals. The assay was immunoSEQ multiplex PCR, and TCRdb's table has in-frame clones only and misses some. There are about 2.5 million clones in the sample; just under 95% occur only once, and 0.3% to 0.4% lies in the top ten. Sequencing used naive CD4+ T cells from PBMCs. Subset given: CD45RA+ positively selected. The receptors were sampled from a man aged 18 to 29 in good health. Some clones in this sample may be carry-over from other donors' samples.

For this clone: Germline and junction disagree at one end, which may indicate a read error. The chain recombines TRBV7-9 with TRBJ1-5; perhaps TRBD1 as D (5 bases). In germline, CDR1 is SEHNR, CDR2 FQNEAQ (reference sequence). This CDR3 has 12 amino acids. This CDR3 is CASSLDWGGEIF. In nucleotides, the CDR3 is TGTGCCAGCAGCTTAGATTGGGGCGGAGAAATTTTT.

V and J are TRBV5-4 and TRBJ1-4, with TRBD1 as a possible D gene (6 bases). The CDR3 spans 15 residues. V shed 1 base and J shed 8 bases, with 15 bases lying between them. Germline CDR1 reads SGHNT; CDR2 reads YYREEE (reference sequence). CDR3 nucleotide sequence: TGTGCCAGCAGCTTGACAGGGAGCCCCTGGGAAAAACTGTTTTTT. Translation: CASSLTGSPWEKLFF.

The chain recombines TRBV7-8 with TRBJ2-1, with 9 bases matching TRBD2. Germline CDR1 SGHVS, CDR2 FQNEAQ. The trim removed 8 bases at V and 5 bases at J, leaving 7 bases unmatched. The CDR3 totals 14 residues. CDR3 DNA: TGTGCCAGCCTCCTGCGGGAGGGCCACAATGAGCAGTTCTTC. This encodes CASLLREGHNEQFF.

The chain joins TRBV9 to TRBJ2-1, with 7 bases fitting TRBD2. There are 16 residues in the CDR3. Per the germline V gene, CDR1 is SGDLS and CDR2 is YYNGEE. After removal of 4 bases from V and 0 bases from J, the junction contained 7 bases not matched to a gene. CDR3 loop: CASSPSAGASYNEQFF. As DNA, the CDR3 is TGTGCCAGCAGCCCTTCCGCGGGAGCCTCCTACAATGAGCAGTTCTTC.

Comment on this clone: Mismatch with germline at one junction end may stem from a read error. The V gene is TRBV5-1, the J gene TRBJ2-2; a possible D gene is TRBD2 (5 bases). This CDR3 comprises 12 residues. Per the germline V gene, CDR1 is SGHRS and CDR2 is YFSETQ. Here the CDR3 DNA reads TGCGCCAGCAGCTTGGCATCCGGGAAGCTGTTTTTT. This translates into CASSLASGKLFF. Together with reference TRBV5-1 and TRBJ2-2, the CDR3 gives the full variable domain: KAGVTQTPRYLIKTRGQQVTLSCSPISGHRSVSWYQQTPGQGLQFLFEYFSETQRNKGNFPGRFSGRQFSNSRSEMNVSTLELGDSALYLCASSLASGKLFFGEGSRLTVL.

The chain joins TRBV6-1 to TRBJ1-5, with D uncertain. V lost 3 bases and J lost 0, with 9 bases in between. Germline CDR1 is MNHNS and CDR2 is SASEGT. This CDR3 contains 15 residues. The chain's CDR3 is CASSENGDSNQPQHF. Here the CDR3 DNA reads TGTGCCAGCAGTGAGAATGGGGATAGCAATCAGCCCCAGCATTTT.

The rearrangement links TRBV19 to TRBJ2-1; TRBD2 is a possible D gene (6 bases). The CDR3 spans 15 residues. Germline CDR1 reads LNHDA; CDR2 reads SQIVND (reference sequence). Deletions cut 1 base from V and 9 bases from J, with 16 bases between. CDR3: CASSIVNREAGEQFF. In DNA form, the CDR3 reads TGTGCCAGTAGTATAGTCAATCGGGAAGCGGGTGAGCAGTTCTTC.

The genes are TRBV5-1 and TRBJ2-1; tentatively, D is TRBD1 or TRBD2 (5 bases each). Looked up from germline, CDR1 is SGHRS and CDR2 is YFSETQ. With 3 bases removed from V and 2 bases from J, the gap between germline ends came to 15 bases. The CDR3 is 16 amino acids. The CDR3 spells CASSSLGTGPYNEQFF. The CDR3 bases are TGCGCCAGCAGCTCTCTCGGGACGGGACCCTACAATGAGCAGTTCTTC.

The sample holds one count of this clone. The chain is built from TRBV2 and TRBJ2-7; TRBD1 might be the D (5 bases). Between the trimmed V and J ends, which lost 2 bases and 5 bases, there was a span of 16 bases. Germline V gives CDR1 SNHLY, CDR2 FYNNEI. The CDR3 covers 15 residues. DNA of the CDR3: TGTGCCAGCAGTGAAAGGGGTCAGGATTTCCACGAGCAGTACTTC. Its protein is CASSERGQDFHEQYF.

The V gene is TRBV7-9, the J gene TRBJ1-5; perhaps TRBD1 as D (6 bases). Germline CDR1 and CDR2: SEHNR and FQNEAQ (reference sequence). CDR3 length: 14 residues. The V end lost 3 bases, the J end lost 3 bases, and 9 bases lay between the germline ends. The CDR3 reads CASSFWDTNQPQHF. The CDR3 region has the DNA TGTGCCAGCAGCTTTTGGGACACCAATCAGCCCCAGCATTTT.

The CDR3 sequence is CASSVGWVAPDTQYF. The CDR3 DNA is TGTGCCAGCAGCGTAGGATGGGTAGCCCCAGATACGCAGTATTTT. The genes are TRBV9 and TRBJ2-3; D is undetermined. V was cut by 0 bases and J by 4 bases, with 12 bases left in between. CDR3 length equals 15 residues. Germline V lookup: CDR1 SGDLS, CDR2 YYNGEE.

The rearrangement uses TRBV9 and TRBJ2-1; no firm D call. Trimming shortened V by 3 bases and J by 3 bases, and 7 bases separated the two germline ends. The CDR3 length is 13 residues. Germline CDR1 SGDLS, CDR2 YYNGEE. CDR3 bases: TGTGCCAGCAGCGGTTACTACTACAATGAGCAGTTCTTC. The encoded protein is CASSGYYYNEQFF.

Note on this clone: Other DNA sequences of this sample code for an identical CDR3. The rearrangement uses TRBV7-3 and TRBJ1-1; unclear D gene. With 3 bases removed from V and 0 bases from J, the gap between germline ends came to 5 bases. The CDR3 extends over 13 amino acids. In germline, CDR1 is SGHTA, CDR2 FQGTGA. CDR3 loop: CASSFGMNTEAFF. The DNA of the CDR3 is TGTGCCAGCAGCTTCGGGATGAACACTGAAGCTTTCTTT.

This chain links TRBV5-1 with TRBJ2-7; no reliable D call. Germline V gene data show CDR1 as SGHRS and CDR2 as YFSETQ. The CDR3 extends over 12 amino acids. V lost 0 bases and J lost 10, with 11 bases in between. In nucleotides, the CDR3 is TGCGCCAGCAGCTTGGGGAGCGATCCCCAGTACTTC. Its translation is CASSLGSDPQYF.

This clone appeared a few times. The chain links TRBV7-9 to TRBJ1-5; 7 bases are shared with TRBD1. This CDR3 region has 15 residues. CDR1 and CDR2 (germline): SEHNR, FQNEAQ (reference sequence). Trimming cost V 1 base and J 6 bases; bases outside gene matches: 6. CDR3 DNA sequence: TGTGCCAGCAGCTTAGGGGACAGTGGGGGTCAGCCCCAGCATTTT. Its translation: CASSLGDSGGQPQHF.

The chain is built from TRBV19 and TRBJ1-5; D remains ambiguous. V lost 7 bases and J 0 bases, leaving 7 bases between the germline ends. The CDR3 totals 13 residues. Germline CDR1 reads LNHDA; CDR2 reads SQIVND (reference sequence). The CDR3 loop reads CASKRGSNQPQHF. The CDR3 DNA follows: TGTGCCAGTAAGAGAGGTAGCAATCAGCCCCAGCATTTT.

V is TRBV19 and J is TRBJ1-3; D is undetermined. The CDR3 runs 13 residues. V was trimmed by 10 bases and J by 4 bases, leaving 14 bases between them. Germline V CDR1 and CDR2: LNHDA, SQIVND (reference sequence). The CDR3 spells CATYANYGNTIYF. DNA of the CDR3: TGTGCCACCTACGCGAACTACGGAAACACCATATATTTT.

The chain combines TRBV28 with TRBJ1-2, with 9 nucleotides matching TRBD1. Per germline, CDR1 MDHEN and CDR2 SYDVKM. V trimming: 3 bases; J trimming: 7 bases; junction bases outside the gene matches: 3. The length of the CDR3 is 13 residues. The CDR3 nucleotides read TGTGCCAGCAGTTTTTTGGACAGGGGTGGCTACACCTTC. Translated, it gives CASSFLDRGGYTF.

Concerning this clone itself: Distinct nucleotide sequences in the sample also encode this CDR3. This sequence joins TRBV6-5 and TRBJ2-7; 8 nucleotides match TRBD1. The junction had 1 base not matched to a gene; V was cut back by 2 bases and J by 4 bases. From germline, CDR1 is MNHEY and CDR2 SVGAGI. This CDR3 contains 13 residues. This chain's CDR3 is CASSYQGAYEQYF. The CDR3 region has the DNA TGTGCCAGCAGTTACCAGGGGGCTTACGAGCAGTACTTC.

To note about this clone: The sample holds other DNA sequences that translate to the same CDR3. The V call is TRBV11-2, the J call TRBJ1-5, with D possibly being TRBD1 (5 bases). V was cut by 3 bases and J by 3 bases, with 6 bases left in between. The CDR3 is 13 amino acids. CDR1 and CDR2 from the germline V gene are SGHAT and FQNNGV. CDR3 amino acids: CASSLTDNQPQHF. CDR3 coding DNA: TGTGCCAGCAGCTTGACAGACAATCAGCCCCAGCATTTT.

The chain is built from TRBV14 and TRBJ1-2; maybe TRBD1 (6 bases). CDR3 length: 12 residues. The ends were cut back, 4 bases at V and 5 bases at J, with 8 bases in the middle. The germline gives CDR1 SGHDN, CDR2 FVKESK. CDR3 sequence: CASSPQGYGYTF. In DNA form, the CDR3 reads TGTGCCAGCAGCCCACAGGGTTATGGCTACACCTTC.

The J gene is TRBJ2-3, the V gene TRBV10-1; 13 nucleotides align to TRBD2. The CDR3 loop spans 17 amino acids. Germline CDR1 WNHNN, CDR2 SYGVQD (reference sequence). J lost 3 bases, V lost 6 bases, and 9 bases had no gene match. The CDR3 loop reads CASRPNGTSGKTDTQYF. The CDR3 DNA follows: TGCGCCAGCAGACCTAACGGGACTAGCGGGAAGACAGATACGCAGTATTTT.

This clone was observed a single time. The junction does not match germline at one end; this may be a read error. J is TRBJ2-5 and V is TRBV5-4; perhaps TRBD2 as D (6 bases). The CDR3 is 15 residues long. The germline gives CDR1 SGHNT, CDR2 YYREEE (reference sequence). This chain's CDR3 is CASSLGGEGRETQYF. The CDR3 nucleotides are TGTGCCAGCAGTTTGGGGGGAGAGGGAAGAGAGACCCAGTACTTC.

The table lists this clone with a few counts. The chain carries TRBV27 and TRBJ1-2; D is perhaps TRBD1 (5 bases). With 5 bases removed from V and 8 bases from J, the gap between germline ends came to 15 bases. Per germline, CDR1 MNHEY and CDR2 SMNVEV (reference sequence). The CDR3 totals 13 residues. The CDR3 nucleotides read TGTGCCAGCAGTCTAACAGGAGGATGGGGCTACACCTTC. Residues: CASSLTGGWGYTF.